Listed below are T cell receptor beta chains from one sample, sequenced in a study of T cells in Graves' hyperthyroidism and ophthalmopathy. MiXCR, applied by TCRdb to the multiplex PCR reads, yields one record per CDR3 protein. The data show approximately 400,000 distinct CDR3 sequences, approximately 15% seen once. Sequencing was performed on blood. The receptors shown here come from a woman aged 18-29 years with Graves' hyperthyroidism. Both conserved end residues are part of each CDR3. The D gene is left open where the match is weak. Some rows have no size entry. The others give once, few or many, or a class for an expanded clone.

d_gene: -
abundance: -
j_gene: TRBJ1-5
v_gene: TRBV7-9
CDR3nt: TGTGCCAGCAGCTCCGAACAATGGGGGTTTAGTCAGCCCCAGCATTTT
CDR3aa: CASSSEQWGFSQPQHF

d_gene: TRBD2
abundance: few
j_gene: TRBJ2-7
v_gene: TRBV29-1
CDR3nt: TGCAGCGTTGAGGGACTAGCGGGGGCGAGGGAGCAGTACTTC
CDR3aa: CSVEGLAGAREQYF

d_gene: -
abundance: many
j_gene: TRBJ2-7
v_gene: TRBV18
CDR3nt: TGTGCCAGCTCATGGGAACAGGGAAGGGAGCAGTACTTC
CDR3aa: CASSWEQGREQYF

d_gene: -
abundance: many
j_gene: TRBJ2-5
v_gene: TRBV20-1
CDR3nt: TGCAGTGCTAGAGATCGAGGGCTGCTCCAAGAGACCCAGTACTTC
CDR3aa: CSARDRGLLQETQYF

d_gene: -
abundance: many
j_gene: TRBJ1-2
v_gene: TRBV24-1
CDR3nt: TGTGCCACCAGTGAGGGCCAGGCTTATGGCTACACCTTC
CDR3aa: CATSEGQAYGYTF

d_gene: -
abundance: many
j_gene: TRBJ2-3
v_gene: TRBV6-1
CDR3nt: TGTGCCAGCAGTTCTCAGGGGAGTTATACAGATACGCAGTATTTT
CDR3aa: CASSSQGSYTDTQYF

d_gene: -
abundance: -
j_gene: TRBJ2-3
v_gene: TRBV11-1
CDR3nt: TGTGCCAGCAGCTTAGGGCAACTCACAGATACGCAGTATTTT
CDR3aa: CASSLGQLTDTQYF

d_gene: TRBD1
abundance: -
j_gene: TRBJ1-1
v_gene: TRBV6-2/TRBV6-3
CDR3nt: TGTGCCAGCAGTCGACAGGGCTATGATATGAACACTGAAGCTTTCTTT
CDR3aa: CASSRQGYDMNTEAFF

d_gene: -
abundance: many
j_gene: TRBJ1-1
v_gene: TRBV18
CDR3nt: TGTGCCAGCTCACTTTCACAGGGAACCGAAGCTTTCTTT
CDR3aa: CASSLSQGTEAFF

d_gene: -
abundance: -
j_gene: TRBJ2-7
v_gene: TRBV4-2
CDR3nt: TGTGCCAGCAGACCCGATCAGGACGGAATCTCCTACGAGCAGTACTTC
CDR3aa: CASRPDQDGISYEQYF

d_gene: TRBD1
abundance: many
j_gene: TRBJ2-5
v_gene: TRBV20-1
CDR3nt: TGCAGTGCTAGAGACGGCAGGGGGACGCAAGAGACCCAGTACTTC
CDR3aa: CSARDGRGTQETQYF

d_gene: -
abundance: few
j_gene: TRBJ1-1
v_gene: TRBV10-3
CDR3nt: TGTGCCATCAGTGAAGCGGACACTGAAGCTTTCTTT
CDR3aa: CAISEADTEAFF

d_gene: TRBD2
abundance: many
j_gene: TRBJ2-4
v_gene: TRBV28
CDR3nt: TGTGCCAGCACACCGGGACTAGCGGACTTCGGGATAGCCAAAAACATTCAGTACTTC
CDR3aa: CASTPGLADFGIAKNIQYF

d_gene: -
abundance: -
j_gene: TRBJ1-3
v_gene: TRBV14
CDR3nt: TGTGCCAGCAGCCAAACTCAGTGGAGCTCTGGAAACACCATATATTTT
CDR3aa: CASSQTQWSSGNTIYF

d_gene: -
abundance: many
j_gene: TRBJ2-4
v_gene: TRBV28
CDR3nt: TGTGCCACCTGCCGAGAGGGGCCGGGGAACATTCAGTACTTC
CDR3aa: CATCREGPGNIQYF